The 9 T cell receptor beta chains given below trace back to one sample, sequenced in a study of technical replicates of blood from a few donors. TCRdb keeps only in-frame clones here, not all; method: immunoSEQ multiplex PCR. This table has fewer than 100,000 clones, approximately 97% appearing once. Sample: T cells isolated from PBMCs. The receptor source for this set is a human donor in good health.

The chain couples TRBV11-2 to TRBJ1-5, with D perhaps TRBD1 (5 bases). The germline V gene has CDR1 SGHAT and CDR2 FQNNGV. The ends were cut back, 5 bases at V and 4 bases at J, with 12 bases in the middle. The CDR3 is made up of 14 amino acids. This CDR3 is CASSPTGGNQPQHF. The CDR3 DNA is TGTGCCAGCAGCCCCACCGGGGGTAATCAGCCCCAGCATTTT.

J is TRBJ2-3 and V is TRBV2; 8 bases agree with TRBD2. CDR1 and CDR2 from the germline V gene are SNHLY and FYNNEI. The CDR3 runs to 15 residues. V was pared by 3 bases and J by 5 bases, with 7 bases of the junction left unmatched. The CDR3 loop reads CASSDPRGGVDTQYF. As DNA, the CDR3 is TGTGCCAGCAGTGATCCTCGGGGGGGGGTAGATACGCAGTATTTT.

The V gene is TRBV9, the J gene TRBJ2-2; D call uncertain. The V end was cut by 0 bases, the J end by 1 base, with 4 bases between. Germline loops: CDR1 SGDLS, CDR2 YYNGEE. There are 14 residues in the CDR3. The CDR3 here is CASSVAMNTGELFF. The CDR3 DNA sequence: TGTGCCAGCAGCGTAGCCATGAACACCGGGGAGCTGTTTTTT.

The gene calls are TRBV6-1 and TRBJ2-7; 14 positions match TRBD2. CDR3 length: 12 residues. After removal of 11 bases from V and 5 bases from J, the junction contained 2 bases not matched to a gene. The germline gives CDR1 MNHNS, CDR2 SASEGT. CDR3 residues: CAVGLAGDEQYF. In DNA, the CDR3 is TGTGCCGTGGGACTAGCGGGAGACGAGCAGTACTTC.

The chain employs TRBV5-4 and TRBJ2-7; TRBD2 matches at 9 bases. This CDR3 spans 16 amino acids. The J segment lost 0 bases and the V segment lost 4 bases, leaving 8 bases of the junction unmatched. The germline gives CDR1 SGHNT, CDR2 YYREEE (reference sequence). In DNA, the CDR3 is TGTGCCAGCAGCATACCGACTAGCGGTAGCTCCTACGAGCAGTACTTC. As protein: CASSIPTSGSSYEQYF.

This chain joins TRBV4-1 and TRBJ2-2, with TRBD1 as a possible D gene (5 bases). Germline V lookup: CDR1 MGHRA, CDR2 YSYEKL. Trimming took 5 bases from V and 5 from J, leaving 12 bases between them. This CDR3 has 14 amino acids. CDR3 in amino acids: CASSAGLRTGELFF. The CDR3 DNA follows: TGCGCCAGCAGCGCAGGGTTAAGGACCGGGGAGCTGTTTTTT.

The chain uses TRBV4-1 and TRBJ1-2; a possible D gene is TRBD1 (6 bases). This CDR3 is built from 15 residues. The V and J ends lost 4 bases and 4 bases respectively, with 16 bases between them. CDR1 is MGHRA and CDR2 is YSYEKL in the germline V gene. CDR3 DNA: TGCGCCAGCAGCCGCCCGGGCAGGGGCCTCTATGGCTACACCTTC. This encodes CASSRPGRGLYGYTF.

A single count supports this clone. This chain joins TRBV19 and TRBJ2-1; D gene unclear. Trimming cost V 1 base and J 6 bases, with 7 bases left between them. The CDR3 totals 13 residues. Germline V gives CDR1 LNHDA, CDR2 SQIVND (reference sequence). The CDR3 is CASSIGSSNEQFF. CDR3 in DNA: TGTGCCAGTAGTATAGGTAGCAGCAATGAGCAGTTCTTC.

The CDR3 loop is CASSRQVGDQPQHF. In nucleotides, the CDR3 is TGTGCCAGCTCACGACAGGTTGGAGATCAGCCCCAGCATTTT. V and J are TRBV2 and TRBJ1-5, with D perhaps matching TRBD1 (6 bases). CDR1 and CDR2 (germline): SNHLY, FYNNEI. The V and J ends lost 8 bases and 5 bases respectively, with 16 bases between them. This CDR3 is built from 14 residues.